This T cell receptor beta chain was sequenced during a study of blood T cell repertoires in COVID-19. Study-level information: Both acute and convalescent COVID-19 samples were obtained from the United States, Italy and Spain. T cells, B-cell-depleted T cells, or PBMCs provided the cDNA or gDNA that served as material.

In the original processing: The authors estimated nucleated cell counts from reference gene primer amplification. Repertoires were generated with immunoSEQ multiplex PCR, while TCRdb's copy carries only in-frame clones and drops some. The V and J calls and the clone size are those of that table, but D and trimming were determined from the DNA. The sample consists of more than 75,000 clones, 88% of them appearing once. This CDR3 has 14 amino acids. Germline V lookup: CDR1 MDHEN, CDR2 SYDVKM. V lost 5 bases and J lost 8, with 18 bases in between. The TCR was taken from a woman of 80 years or more with active COVID-19. The sample comprised peripheral blood. The gene calls are TRBV28 and TRBJ1-2; TRBD1 is a possible D gene (6 bases). The CDR3 sequence: CASSHGGQGGGYTF. Written as DNA, the CDR3 is TGTGCCAGCAGTCACGGGGGGCAGGGCGGAGGCTACACCTTC.